This section outlines one T cell receptor (beta chain) sequence together with its context. Its antigen is unidentified. The sample belongs to a study of shared clonotypes between healthy human individuals. About the study: Three CD4 naive, three CD4 memory, two CD8 naive and one CD8 memory plate were used per donor. Study-level points and caveats: Only a few donors were included, so the genetic and exposure-history diversity represented was limited. Larger estimated richness was generally recorded for naive subsets relative to memory subsets.

In the naive CD8 group, cells lacked CD45RO and were positively selected for CCR7, so terminally differentiated effector memory CD45RA+ cells were left out. Clones were sequenced by immunoSEQ multiplex PCR, and TCRdb holds only the in-frame ones, with some missing. The sample lists around 600,000 clones, roughly 95% seen once, with 0.11% in the top ten. The sample was naive CD8+ T cells sorted from blood. The source is a woman in her thirties in good health.

The CDR3 here is CASSISVPSSPLHF. As DNA, the CDR3 is TGTGCCAGTAGTATCTCAGTTCCTTCCTCACCCCTCCACTTT. The chain recombines TRBV19 with TRBJ1-6; D ambiguous. Trimming took 3 bases from V and 10 from J, leaving 13 bases between them. The CDR3 has 14 residues. Looked up from germline, CDR1 is LNHDA and CDR2 is SQIVND (reference sequence).